The source of this T cell receptor (beta chain) is a study of T cells in Graves' hyperthyroidism and ophthalmopathy. This clonotype showed up many times. From RNA transcripts, TCR beta CDR3 regions were amplified. First-round RT-PCR with HTBI primers amplified the TCR CDR3 region. MiXCR, applied by TCRdb to the multiplex PCR reads, yields one record per CDR3 protein. The sample has about 680,000 distinct CDR3 sequences; 30% to 40% are singletons. The V gene's germline CDR1 is SGHTA and CDR2 FQGNSA. Losses at the gene ends were 4 bases for V and 1 base for J; bases not matched to a gene: 5. The CDR3 consists of 16 residues.

The chain recombines TRBV7-2 with TRBJ1-5, with 9 bases fitting TRBD1. The sample was blood. This TCR was sampled from a woman aged 40 to 55 with Graves' hyperthyroidism. Written as DNA, the CDR3 is TGTGCCAGCAGCTCACGGACAGGGGCAAGCAATCAGCCCCAGCATTTT. It translates to CASSSRTGASNQPQHF.